This T cell receptor (beta chain) was captured in a study of cytomegalovirus exposure and HLA in healthy donors. V was clipped by 11 bases and J by 3 bases, with 13 bases between them. Germline CDR1 is MNHEY and CDR2 is SVGAGI. The CDR3 covers 13 residues. PCR was performed using 60 Vbeta and 13 Jbeta primers. Sequencing was performed with immunoSEQ multiplex PCR; in TCRdb, only in-frame clones are kept and a portion is missing. The table shows 150,000 to 200,000 clones, with 65% to 85% occurring only once. J is TRBJ2-2 and V is TRBV6-5, with D unclear. The sequenced sample consisted of PBMCs. This TCR derives from a male donor in good health and CMV-seropositive. For the CDR3, the DNA is TGTGCCTGCACCCATCGGGACACCGGGGAGCTGTTTTTT. Its translation is CACTHRDTGELFF.